Listed below are T cell receptor beta chains from one sample, sequenced in a study of shared T cell receptors in the human thymus. The repertoire was sequenced with immunoSEQ multiplex PCR; TCRdb's copy has only in-frame clones and lacks some. The sample lists hundreds of thousands of clones; roughly 86% were seen once. These data also formed part of another study, on human thymus T cells.

The sample comprised thymocytes. The origin of the receptors is a boy in the first two years of life with a congenital heart defect. Both conserved end residues are part of each CDR3. The D gene is left open where the match is weak. Clone size is not always given. Where it is, it says once, few, many or a class for expanded clones.

d_gene: TRBD2; len: 15; abundance: .; j_gene: TRBJ2-1; v_gene: TRBV6-4; CDR3nt: TGTGCCAGCAGTAGGGGAGCGGGGGGACACAATGAGCAGTTCTTC; CDR3aa: CASSRGAGGHNEQFF
d_gene: TRBD1; len: 15; abundance: .; j_gene: TRBJ2-7; v_gene: TRBV28; CDR3nt: TGTGCCAGCAGATATATGCGGACAGGGAACTACGAGCAGTACTTC; CDR3aa: CASRYMRTGNYEQYF
d_gene: TRBD1; len: 14; abundance: .; j_gene: TRBJ1-1; v_gene: TRBV6-1; CDR3nt: TGTGCCAGCAGTGATGGGGGAACAGGGGGATGGGCTTTCTTT; CDR3aa: CASSDGGTGGWAFF
d_gene: .; len: 16; abundance: .; j_gene: TRBJ2-5; v_gene: TRBV5-4; CDR3nt: TGTGCCAGCAGCTTGGGGCTCCAGGGGGGATTGGAGACCCAGTACTTC; CDR3aa: CASSLGLQGGLETQYF
d_gene: .; len: 14; abundance: .; j_gene: TRBJ2-5; v_gene: TRBV5-1; CDR3nt: TGCGCCAGCAGCTCGCGACTAGTCCAAGAGACCCAGTACTTC; CDR3aa: CASSSRLVQETQYF
d_gene: TRBD1; len: 12; abundance: .; j_gene: TRBJ2-7; v_gene: TRBV15; CDR3nt: TGTGCCACCAGCGGGACAGGGGACGAGCAGTACTTC; CDR3aa: CATSGTGDEQYF
d_gene: .; len: 13; abundance: .; j_gene: TRBJ1-5; v_gene: TRBV5-6; CDR3nt: TGTGCCAGCAGCTTGAGAGGGAATCAGCCCCAGCATTTT; CDR3aa: CASSLRGNQPQHF
d_gene: TRBD2; len: 17; abundance: .; j_gene: TRBJ2-3; v_gene: TRBV28; CDR3nt: TGTGCCAGCCTCTCAAAGACTAGCGGGATTAGCACAGATACGCAGTATTTT; CDR3aa: CASLSKTSGISTDTQYF
d_gene: TRBD1; len: 19; abundance: .; j_gene: TRBJ1-1; v_gene: TRBV10-1; CDR3nt: TGCGCCAGCAGTGAATCAATAGGACAGGGAAAGTTTTTCAAAACTGAAGCTTTCTTT; CDR3aa: CASSESIGQGKFFKTEAFF
d_gene: .; len: 16; abundance: .; j_gene: TRBJ2-6; v_gene: TRBV5-1; CDR3nt: TGCGCCAGCAGCTTGGCCCCTGTCTCTGGGGCCAACGTCCTGACTTTC; CDR3aa: CASSLAPVSGANVLTF
d_gene: .; len: 14; abundance: .; j_gene: TRBJ2-7; v_gene: TRBV28; CDR3nt: TGTGCCAGCACGGAGCAGCCCAAAACCTACGAGCAGTACTTC; CDR3aa: CASTEQPKTYEQYF
d_gene: TRBD2; len: 17; abundance: few; j_gene: TRBJ2-7; v_gene: TRBV11-1; CDR3nt: TGTGCCAGCAGCGTGAGACAAATAGCGGGGGACTCCTACGAGCAGTACTTC; CDR3aa: CASSVRQIAGDSYEQYF
d_gene: .; len: 14; abundance: few; j_gene: TRBJ2-7; v_gene: TRBV19; CDR3nt: TGTGCCAGTAGTACCCTGAGGGAGGTCTACGGGCAGTACTTC; CDR3aa: CASSTLREVYGQYF
d_gene: .; len: 15; abundance: .; j_gene: TRBJ2-5; v_gene: TRBV13; CDR3nt: TGTGCCAGCAGCCACTTAACCGGGTCCCAAGAGACCCAGTACTTC; CDR3aa: CASSHLTGSQETQYF
d_gene: .; len: 14; abundance: .; j_gene: TRBJ2-7; v_gene: TRBV6-6; CDR3nt: TGTGCCAGCAGTGCAGGGGGAGGATCCTACGAGCAGTACTTC; CDR3aa: CASSAGGGSYEQYF
d_gene: .; len: 17; abundance: .; j_gene: TRBJ2-3; v_gene: TRBV4-3; CDR3nt: TGCGCCAGCAGCCAAGAAAAGACGGCCTCGGGTACAGATACGCAGTATTTT; CDR3aa: CASSQEKTASGTDTQYF
d_gene: .; len: 16; abundance: .; j_gene: TRBJ2-2; v_gene: TRBV30; CDR3nt: TGTGCCTGGAGTGGTCCCAAAGGGGCGCACACCGGGGAGCTGTTTTTT; CDR3aa: CAWSGPKGAHTGELFF
d_gene: .; len: 12; abundance: .; j_gene: TRBJ1-2; v_gene: TRBV6-1; CDR3nt: TGTGCCAGCGGAGTCATTCCCTATGGCTACACCTTC; CDR3aa: CASGVIPYGYTF
d_gene: .; len: 16; abundance: .; j_gene: TRBJ2-7; v_gene: TRBV2; CDR3nt: TGTGCCAGCAGCTCACCCAGGGCGGGGGCTTCCTACGAGCAGTACTTC; CDR3aa: CASSSPRAGASYEQYF
d_gene: .; len: 15; abundance: .; j_gene: TRBJ1-5; v_gene: TRBV19; CDR3nt: TGTGCCAGTAGCCTCCGGACATCGGGCAATCAGCCCCAGCATTTT; CDR3aa: CASSLRTSGNQPQHF
d_gene: TRBD2; len: 19; abundance: .; j_gene: TRBJ2-3; v_gene: TRBV4-3; CDR3nt: TGCGCCAGCAGCCAAGCATTTCGCGGGGCTAGCGGTCCCACAGATACGCAGTATTTT; CDR3aa: CASSQAFRGASGPTDTQYF
d_gene: TRBD1; len: 17; abundance: .; j_gene: TRBJ1-3; v_gene: TRBV18; CDR3nt: TGTGCCAGCTCACGAATAGGGACAGCCTTCTCTGGAAACACCATATATTTT; CDR3aa: CASSRIGTAFSGNTIYF
d_gene: .; len: 17; abundance: .; j_gene: TRBJ1-1; v_gene: TRBV30; CDR3nt: TGTGCCTGGAGCCCCCGGACCGGGGGGATTTTGAACACTGAAGCTTTCTTT; CDR3aa: CAWSPRTGGILNTEAFF
d_gene: .; len: 15; abundance: .; j_gene: TRBJ2-7; v_gene: TRBV7-2; CDR3nt: TGTGCCAGCAGCTACAACCGGGACATAACCTACGAGCAGTACTTC; CDR3aa: CASSYNRDITYEQYF
d_gene: .; len: 14; abundance: .; j_gene: TRBJ2-7; v_gene: TRBV30; CDR3nt: TGTGCCTGGAGTGACAGGCCGGGCTCCTACGAGCAGTACTTC; CDR3aa: CAWSDRPGSYEQYF
d_gene: .; len: 12; abundance: .; j_gene: TRBJ2-7; v_gene: TRBV10-2; CDR3nt: TGCGCCAGTGCTAGCTCTTACTACGAGCAGTACTTC; CDR3aa: CASASSYYEQYF
d_gene: TRBD2; len: 17; abundance: .; j_gene: TRBJ2-7; v_gene: TRBV18; CDR3nt: TGTGCCAGCTCACCCAGAGAGACTAGCGGGACTGCCTACGAGCAGTACTTC; CDR3aa: CASSPRETSGTAYEQYF
d_gene: TRBD2; len: 17; abundance: .; j_gene: TRBJ2-3; v_gene: TRBV4-1; CDR3nt: TGCGCCAGCAGCCAAGATTCGGTAGCGGGGGTTCCAGATACGCAGTATTTT; CDR3aa: CASSQDSVAGVPDTQYF
d_gene: TRBD2; len: 18; abundance: .; j_gene: TRBJ2-3; v_gene: TRBV5-1; CDR3nt: TGCGCCAGCAGCTTGGAGTTGATGGATCTAGCGGGAGGGGATACGCAGTATTTT; CDR3aa: CASSLELMDLAGGDTQYF
d_gene: .; len: 17; abundance: few; j_gene: TRBJ1-1; v_gene: TRBV7-3; CDR3nt: TGTGCCAGCAGCCTACTCTTAGTGGGAGCCCAAAACACTGAAGCTTTCTTT; CDR3aa: CASSLLLVGAQNTEAFF
d_gene: TRBD2; len: 18; abundance: .; j_gene: TRBJ2-2; v_gene: TRBV5-4; CDR3nt: TGTGCCAGCAGCTTAGTATCCAGCGGGAGCTCGGGCACCGGGGAGCTGTTTTTT; CDR3aa: CASSLVSSGSSGTGELFF
d_gene: TRBD1; len: 18; abundance: .; j_gene: TRBJ1-4; v_gene: TRBV4-1; CDR3nt: TGCGCCAGCAGCGACCTATTAGGACAGGGTGCAACTAATGAAAAACTGTTTTTT; CDR3aa: CASSDLLGQGATNEKLFF
d_gene: TRBD2; len: 15; abundance: .; j_gene: TRBJ2-1; v_gene: TRBV5-1; CDR3nt: TGCGCCAGCAGCTTGGGGGGACTAGCGGGAGGCGGGCAGTTCTTC; CDR3aa: CASSLGGLAGGGQFF
d_gene: .; len: 15; abundance: once; j_gene: TRBJ1-3; v_gene: TRBV30; CDR3nt: TGTGCCTGGAGTGTGCCCGGGAGCTCTGGAAACACCATATATTTT; CDR3aa: CAWSVPGSSGNTIYF
d_gene: TRBD1; len: 15; abundance: .; j_gene: TRBJ2-1; v_gene: TRBV29-1; CDR3nt: TGCAGCGTTGGCCCCTGGACAGGCCTGTACAATGAGCAGTTCTTC; CDR3aa: CSVGPWTGLYNEQFF
d_gene: .; len: 15; abundance: .; j_gene: TRBJ2-5; v_gene: TRBV9; CDR3nt: TGTGCCAGCAGCGTAGTCCCGGGTAGCTGGAAGACCCAGTACTTC; CDR3aa: CASSVVPGSWKTQYF
d_gene: TRBD1; len: 15; abundance: .; j_gene: TRBJ1-2; v_gene: TRBV5-1; CDR3nt: TGCGCCAGCAGCGCAGACAGGGGTAAGGGCTATGGCTACACCTTC; CDR3aa: CASSADRGKGYGYTF
d_gene: TRBD1; len: 18; abundance: .; j_gene: TRBJ2-7; v_gene: TRBV7-9; CDR3nt: TGTGCCAGCAGCCCCTGGACGGGACAGGCCATACAAACCTACGAGCAGTACTTC; CDR3aa: CASSPWTGQAIQTYEQYF
d_gene: .; len: 15; abundance: .; j_gene: TRBJ1-1; v_gene: TRBV9; CDR3nt: TGTGCCAGCAGCTCGGTGGCAGGGTCGGACACTGAAGCTTTCTTT; CDR3aa: CASSSVAGSDTEAFF
d_gene: TRBD1; len: 14; abundance: .; j_gene: TRBJ1-2; v_gene: TRBV27; CDR3nt: TGTGCCAGCAGTCCAGGGGGCGCGGACTATGGCTACACCTTC; CDR3aa: CASSPGGADYGYTF
d_gene: .; len: 14; abundance: .; j_gene: TRBJ1-1; v_gene: TRBV5-8; CDR3nt: TGTGCCAGCAGCCTCGTAGGACAGTACACTGAAGCTTTCTTT; CDR3aa: CASSLVGQYTEAFF
d_gene: TRBD2; len: 17; abundance: .; j_gene: TRBJ2-3; v_gene: TRBV4-1; CDR3nt: TGCGCCAGCAGCCAAGACTCACTAGCGGGAGTGGTAGATACGCAGTATTTT; CDR3aa: CASSQDSLAGVVDTQYF
d_gene: .; len: 12; abundance: .; j_gene: TRBJ1-5; v_gene: TRBV28; CDR3nt: TGTGCCAGCAATCCCGAGGGCCAGCCCCAGCATTTT; CDR3aa: CASNPEGQPQHF
d_gene: .; len: 14; abundance: .; j_gene: TRBJ1-1; v_gene: TRBV29-1; CDR3nt: TGCAGCGTTGAAGGAGGGGGACGCCCGGCTGAAGCTTTCTTT; CDR3aa: CSVEGGGRPAEAFF
d_gene: .; len: 16; abundance: once; j_gene: TRBJ2-1; v_gene: TRBV9; CDR3nt: TGTGCCAGCAGACCTGGCCGGGAGAGCTCCTACAATGAGCAGTTCTTC; CDR3aa: CASRPGRESSYNEQFF
d_gene: .; len: 17; abundance: few; j_gene: TRBJ2-2; v_gene: TRBV7-2; CDR3nt: TGTGCCAGCAGCTCACCTAAGGGGGCCGGGGGCACCGGGGAGCTGTTTTTT; CDR3aa: CASSSPKGAGGTGELFF
d_gene: .; len: 12; abundance: .; j_gene: TRBJ2-1; v_gene: TRBV11-3; CDR3nt: TGTGCCAGCAGCTTAGAAGGGGTTAAGCAGTTCTTC; CDR3aa: CASSLEGVKQFF
d_gene: .; len: 15; abundance: .; j_gene: TRBJ1-5; v_gene: TRBV19; CDR3nt: TGTGCCAGTAGTATAGGAAGGGTCGGGGATCAGCCCCAGCATTTT; CDR3aa: CASSIGRVGDQPQHF
d_gene: TRBD2; len: 17; abundance: .; j_gene: TRBJ2-3; v_gene: TRBV27; CDR3nt: TGTGCCAGCGCTGGCCCGAAACTAGCGACTAGCACAGATACGCAGTATTTT; CDR3aa: CASAGPKLATSTDTQYF
d_gene: TRBD1; len: 15; abundance: .; j_gene: TRBJ2-5; v_gene: TRBV27; CDR3nt: TGTGCCAGCAGTAACCAGGACAGGGGGAGAGAGACCCAGTACTTC; CDR3aa: CASSNQDRGRETQYF
d_gene: .; len: 16; abundance: once; j_gene: TRBJ1-2; v_gene: TRBV30; CDR3nt: TGTGCCTGGAGTGTGGGGGCCTCTCAAACACGGTATGGCTACACCTTC; CDR3aa: CAWSVGASQTRYGYTF
d_gene: .; len: 14; abundance: .; j_gene: TRBJ2-2; v_gene: TRBV6-5; CDR3nt: TGTGCCAGCAGTGGGCTAGCGATCACCGGGGAGCTGTTTTTT; CDR3aa: CASSGLAITGELFF
d_gene: TRBD1; len: 19; abundance: .; j_gene: TRBJ1-1; v_gene: TRBV11-2; CDR3nt: TGTGCCAGCACCCCCCTGGAAGACAGGGGGCGAGGCCTGAACACTGAAGCTTTCTTT; CDR3aa: CASTPLEDRGRGLNTEAFF